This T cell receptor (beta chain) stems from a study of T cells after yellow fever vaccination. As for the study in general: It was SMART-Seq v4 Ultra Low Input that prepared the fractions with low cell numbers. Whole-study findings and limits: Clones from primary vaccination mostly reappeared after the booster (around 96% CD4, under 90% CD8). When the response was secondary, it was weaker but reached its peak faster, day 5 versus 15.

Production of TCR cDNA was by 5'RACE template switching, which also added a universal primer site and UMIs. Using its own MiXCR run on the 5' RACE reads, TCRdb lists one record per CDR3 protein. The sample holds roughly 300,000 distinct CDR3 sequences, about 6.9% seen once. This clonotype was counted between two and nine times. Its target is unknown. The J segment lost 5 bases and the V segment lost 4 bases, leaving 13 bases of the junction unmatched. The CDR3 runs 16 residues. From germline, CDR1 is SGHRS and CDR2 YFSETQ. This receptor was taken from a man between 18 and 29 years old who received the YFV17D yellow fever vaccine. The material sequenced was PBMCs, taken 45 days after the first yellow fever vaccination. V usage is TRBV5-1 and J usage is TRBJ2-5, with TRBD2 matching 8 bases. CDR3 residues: CASSNSGGPFGETQYF. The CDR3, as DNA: TGCGCCAGCAGCAACTCGGGGGGGCCGTTCGGGGAGACCCAGTACTTC.